This is a list of T cell receptor beta chains from one sample in a study of T cell responses to AZD1222 COVID-19 vaccine. Clones were read by immunoSEQ multiplex PCR, and TCRdb kept only the in-frame ones, dropping some. Of under 150,000 clones listed, 85% to 95% were seen once; the top ten hold roughly 5%. The material was peripheral blood, obtained on day 0 of AZD1222 vaccination. The receptors were gathered from an adult in good health. Each CDR3 is given with its conserved first and last residue. The order of the fields is CDR3 protein, CDR3 DNA, J gene, V gene, clone size, D gene. The D gene is left open where the match is weak. Some rows have no size entry. The others give once, few or many, or a class for an expanded clone.

CDR3: CASSHQARGRDLGYTF
DNA: TGCGCCAGCAGCCATCAAGCGCGGGGCCGAGATCTCGGCTACACCTTC
J: TRBJ1-2
V: TRBV4-1
size: .
D: .

CDR3: CASSLRGRDKLDTQYF
DNA: TGTGCCAGCAGCCTCCGTGGACGGGACAAGTTAGATACGCAGTATTTT
J: TRBJ2-3
V: TRBV7-6
size: .
D: .

CDR3: CASSGQVEGYGYTF
DNA: TGTGCCAGCAGTGGACAGGTGGAAGGCTATGGCTACACCTTC
J: TRBJ1-2
V: TRBV2
size: once
D: .

CDR3: CASSQGDTQYF
DNA: TGTGCCAGCAGTCAGGGGGATACGCAGTATTTT
J: TRBJ2-3
V: TRBV7-3
size: .
D: .

CDR3: CASSAPGRWTYEQYF
DNA: TGTGCCAGCAGCGCACCCGGACGGTGGACCTACGAGCAGTACTTC
J: TRBJ2-7
V: TRBV5-6
size: .
D: .

CDR3: CSVATQEYGYTF
DNA: TGCAGCGTTGCCACACAGGAATATGGCTACACCTTC
J: TRBJ1-2
V: TRBV29-1
size: .
D: .

CDR3: CASSFLAGGRADTQYF
DNA: TGTGCCAGCAGCTTTCTAGCGGGGGGGAGGGCAGATACGCAGTATTTT
J: TRBJ2-3
V: TRBV7-2
size: few
D: TRBD2

CDR3: CSVVSGSVQGADTQYF
DNA: TGCAGCGTTGTTTCCGGGAGCGTCCAGGGCGCAGATACGCAGTATTTT
J: TRBJ2-3
V: TRBV29-1
size: .
D: .

CDR3: CASSFGFQETQYF
DNA: TGTGCCAGTAGTTTCGGATTCCAAGAGACCCAGTACTTC
J: TRBJ2-5
V: TRBV19
size: .
D: .

CDR3: CASSEALAGSDTQYF
DNA: TGTGCCAGCAGTGAGGCCTTAGCGGGTTCAGATACGCAGTATTTT
J: TRBJ2-3
V: TRBV2
size: .
D: TRBD2

CDR3: CASSPPAVEAFF
DNA: TGTGCCAGCTCACCACCGGCAGTTGAAGCTTTCTTT
J: TRBJ1-1
V: TRBV18
size: once
D: .

CDR3: CASSFSQSSYEQYF
DNA: TGTGCCAGCAGCTTCTCCCAGAGCTCCTACGAGCAGTACTTC
J: TRBJ2-7
V: TRBV7-9
size: .
D: .

CDR3: CASSQREGGEETQYF
DNA: TGCGCCAGCAGCCAAAGGGAGGGAGGGGAAGAGACCCAGTACTTC
J: TRBJ2-5
V: TRBV4-3
size: .
D: TRBD2

CDR3: CASSQDWSPYEQYF
DNA: TGCGCCAGCAGCCAGGACTGGTCCCCCTACGAGCAGTACTTC
J: TRBJ2-7
V: TRBV4-1
size: .
D: .

CDR3: CASSFRGGPWGYTF
DNA: TGTGCCAGCAGTTTTCGGGGGGGCCCCTGGGGCTACACCTTC
J: TRBJ1-2
V: TRBV28
size: .
D: .

CDR3: CASSPNSLAIGNTIYF
DNA: TGTGCCAGCTCACCAAACAGCCTAGCTATCGGAAACACCATATATTTT
J: TRBJ1-3
V: TRBV18
size: .
D: .

CDR3: CASSVGPGGGQITYEQYF
DNA: TGTGCCAGCAGCGTCGGCCCCGGAGGGGGCCAAATCACCTACGAGCAGTACTTC
J: TRBJ2-7
V: TRBV9
size: .
D: .

CDR3: CASSFGSYEKLFF
DNA: TGTGCCAGCAGTTTTGGTAGTTACGAAAAACTGTTTTTT
J: TRBJ1-4
V: TRBV27
size: .
D: .

CDR3: CASSDRTGVYEQYF
DNA: TGTGCCAGCAGCGACAGGACAGGGGTCTACGAGCAGTACTTC
J: TRBJ2-7
V: TRBV21-1
size: .
D: .

CDR3: CATGDNYGYTF
DNA: TGTGCCACGGGGGACAACTATGGCTACACCTTC
J: TRBJ1-2
V: TRBV5-4
size: .
D: .

CDR3: CASSQDPYNQPQHF
DNA: TGCGCCAGCAGCCAAGACCCATACAATCAGCCCCAGCATTTT
J: TRBJ1-5
V: TRBV4-1
size: .
D: .

CDR3: CASSQQGSTEAFF
DNA: TGTGCCAGCAGCCAACAGGGGAGCACTGAAGCTTTCTTT
J: TRBJ1-1
V: TRBV3-1/TRBV3-2
size: .
D: .

CDR3: CASRGGLAYEQYF
DNA: TGTGCCAGCAGAGGGGGCCTAGCCTACGAGCAGTACTTC
J: TRBJ2-7
V: TRBV2
size: .
D: TRBD1

CDR3: CASSSHPTGGWRHF
DNA: TGTGCCAGCAGTTCTCATCCCACAGGGGGCTGGCGACATTTT
J: TRBJ1-5
V: TRBV6-2/TRBV6-3
size: .
D: TRBD1

CDR3: CASRTGDGNQPQHF
DNA: TGTGCCAGCAGGACAGGGGACGGCAATCAGCCCCAGCATTTT
J: TRBJ1-5
V: TRBV6-5
size: .
D: TRBD1

CDR3: CASSLRNQPQHF
DNA: TGTGCCAGCAGTTTAAGGAATCAGCCCCAGCATTTT
J: TRBJ1-5
V: TRBV28
size: .
D: .

CDR3: CAIRSPHQEKLFF
DNA: TGTGCCATCAGATCCCCTCATCAGGAAAAACTGTTTTTT
J: TRBJ1-4
V: TRBV10-3
size: once
D: .

CDR3: CASSQVRNTIYF
DNA: TGTGCCAGCAGCCAAGTTAGAAACACCATATATTTT
J: TRBJ1-3
V: TRBV14
size: once
D: .

CDR3: CASSEQGPYSGNTIYF
DNA: TGTGCCAGCAGTGAACAGGGTCCCTACTCTGGAAACACCATATATTTT
J: TRBJ1-3
V: TRBV2
size: .
D: .

CDR3: CASSPPGLAVANTGELFF
DNA: TGCGCCAGCAGCCCCCCGGGACTAGCGGTTGCGAACACCGGGGAGCTGTTTTTT
J: TRBJ2-2
V: TRBV5-1
size: once
D: TRBD2

CDR3: CASSTSQGTDTQYF
DNA: TGCGCCAGCAGTACTTCTCAGGGCACAGATACGCAGTATTTT
J: TRBJ2-3
V: TRBV10-1
size: .
D: .

CDR3: CASSVGTSGKQFF
DNA: TGTGCCAGCAGCGTAGGGACTAGCGGGAAACAGTTCTTC
J: TRBJ2-1
V: TRBV9
size: .
D: TRBD2

CDR3: CASSYSNSGVTEAFF
DNA: TGTGCCAGCAGTTACTCGAATTCGGGGGTCACTGAAGCTTTCTTT
J: TRBJ1-1
V: TRBV6-5
size: .
D: .

CDR3: CASSPGTGGVQPQHF
DNA: TGTGCCAGCAGTCCCGGGACAGGGGGCGTTCAGCCCCAGCATTTT
J: TRBJ1-5
V: TRBV6-2/TRBV6-3
size: .
D: TRBD1

CDR3: CASSFTGGGYEQFF
DNA: TGTGCCAGCAGTTTTACAGGGGGAGGGTATGAGCAGTTCTTC
J: TRBJ2-1
V: TRBV27
size: .
D: .

CDR3: CASSQRGRETLGVPYEQYF
DNA: TGTGCCAGCAGTCAACGGGGCAGGGAGACCCTAGGGGTCCCCTACGAGCAGTACTTC
J: TRBJ2-7
V: TRBV6-2/TRBV6-3
size: .
D: .

CDR3: CASSLNSAGGPASSEQYF
DNA: TGTGCCAGCAGCTTAAATTCCGCGGGGGGGCCTGCGTCTAGCGAGCAGTACTTC
J: TRBJ2-7
V: TRBV7-2
size: .
D: TRBD2

CDR3: CASRTGTANTGELFF
DNA: TGTGCCAGCAGAACCGGGACAGCGAACACCGGGGAGCTGTTTTTT
J: TRBJ2-2
V: TRBV6-5
size: once
D: TRBD1

CDR3: CASSLGPGTPKSGNTIYF
DNA: TGTGCCAGCAGCTTAGGACCCGGTACCCCCAAATCTGGAAACACCATATATTTT
J: TRBJ1-3
V: TRBV11-2
size: .
D: .

CDR3: CASSLLTGELFF
DNA: TGTGCCAGCTCGCTTCTGACCGGGGAGCTGTTTTTT
J: TRBJ2-2
V: TRBV18
size: once
D: .

CDR3: CASSAQLEQYF
DNA: TGTGCCAGCAGCGCACAGTTGGAGCAGTACTTC
J: TRBJ2-7
V: TRBV7-2
size: .
D: .

CDR3: CASSLGSHTGELFF
DNA: TGTGCCAGCAGCTTAGGCAGTCACACCGGGGAGCTGTTTTTT
J: TRBJ2-2
V: TRBV11-2
size: .
D: .

CDR3: CASTRTRADTGELFF
DNA: TGTGCCAGCACCCGGACACGGGCGGACACCGGGGAGCTGTTTTTT
J: TRBJ2-2
V: TRBV18
size: .
D: .

CDR3: CASSYWDRGDEQYF
DNA: TGTGCCAGCAGTTACTGGGACAGGGGAGACGAGCAGTACTTC
J: TRBJ2-7
V: TRBV6-2/TRBV6-3
size: .
D: TRBD1

CDR3: CASSPREGVNEQFF
DNA: TGTGCCAGTAGCCCCCGTGAGGGCGTTAATGAGCAGTTCTTC
J: TRBJ2-1
V: TRBV19
size: once
D: .

CDR3: CASSPGGGQPQHF
DNA: TGTGCCAGCAGCCCGGGGGGCGGTCAGCCCCAGCATTTT
J: TRBJ1-5
V: TRBV7-9
size: .
D: .

CDR3: CASRTATSGAFYEQYF
DNA: TGTGCCAGCAGAACTGCAACTAGCGGGGCTTTCTACGAGCAGTACTTC
J: TRBJ2-7
V: TRBV27
size: .
D: TRBD2

CDR3: CASSQLAGGEQFF
DNA: TGTGCCAGCAGCCAACTAGCGGGGGGGGAGCAGTTCTTC
J: TRBJ2-1
V: TRBV3-1/TRBV3-2
size: .
D: TRBD2

CDR3: CASSQGRGSTDTQYF
DNA: TGCGCCAGCAGCCAAGGACGCGGGAGCACAGATACGCAGTATTTT
J: TRBJ2-3
V: TRBV4-3
size: .
D: .

CDR3: CASSAWTSANNEQFF
DNA: TGTGCCAGCAGCGCTTGGACTAGCGCAAACAATGAGCAGTTCTTC
J: TRBJ2-1
V: TRBV9
size: .
D: TRBD2

CDR3: CASSLSRAGGEQFF
DNA: TGTGCCAGCAGTTTATCCAGGGCGGGGGGTGAGCAGTTCTTC
J: TRBJ2-1
V: TRBV6-5
size: .
D: TRBD2

CDR3: CASSHMGEGAYEKLFF
DNA: TGCGCCAGCAGCCACATGGGGGAGGGGGCTTACGAAAAACTGTTTTTT
J: TRBJ1-4
V: TRBV4-3
size: .
D: TRBD1

CDR3: CASTLTETGEKLFF
DNA: TGTGCCAGCACCTTAACAGAAACGGGGGAAAAACTGTTTTTT
J: TRBJ1-4
V: TRBV6-5
size: .
D: .

CDR3: CASTQIKVRTEAFF
DNA: TGTGCCAGCACCCAAATCAAGGTCCGCACTGAAGCTTTCTTT
J: TRBJ1-1
V: TRBV5-4
size: .
D: .

CDR3: CASSAPRTDAETQYF
DNA: TGTGCCAGCAGCGCCCCTCGGACGGACGCAGAGACCCAGTACTTC
J: TRBJ2-5
V: TRBV9
size: .
D: .

CDR3: CASSQGLAGGPEEQFF
DNA: TGTGCCAGCAGCCAAGGACTAGCGGGAGGGCCTGAGGAGCAGTTCTTC
J: TRBJ2-1
V: TRBV4-2
size: .
D: TRBD2

CDR3: CAWSVGRPPGPLHF
DNA: TGTGCCTGGAGTGTAGGCCGGCCTCCTGGGCCCCTCCACTTT
J: TRBJ1-6
V: TRBV30
size: .
D: .

CDR3: CSVRDRGLGDYGYTF
DNA: TGCAGCGTCCGGGACAGGGGGCTAGGGGACTATGGCTACACCTTC
J: TRBJ1-2
V: TRBV29-1
size: .
D: TRBD1

CDR3: CAWSVRGGNSPLHF
DNA: TGTGCCTGGAGTGTACGGGGCGGGAATTCACCCCTCCACTTT
J: TRBJ1-6
V: TRBV30
size: .
D: .